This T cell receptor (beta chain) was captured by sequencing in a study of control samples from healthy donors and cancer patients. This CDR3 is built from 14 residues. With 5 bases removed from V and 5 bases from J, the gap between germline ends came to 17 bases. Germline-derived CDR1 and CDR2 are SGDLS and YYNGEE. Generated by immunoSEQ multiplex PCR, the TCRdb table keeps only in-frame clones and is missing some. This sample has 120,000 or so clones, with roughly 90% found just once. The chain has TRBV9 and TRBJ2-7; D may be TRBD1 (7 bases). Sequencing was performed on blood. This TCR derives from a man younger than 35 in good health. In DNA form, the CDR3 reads TGTGCCAGCAGTGCGGCGCAGGGGGGCAACGAGCAGTACTTC. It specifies CASSAAQGGNEQYF.